The TCR beta chain under discussion was sequenced for a study of blood T cell repertoires in COVID-19. Original processing methods: From reference gene primer amplification, estimates of nucleated cell counts were derived. Sequenced by immunoSEQ multiplex PCR; TCRdb stores in-frame clones only, minus some. For V, J and clone size, that table is used; D and trimming come from the DNA. Found here are 90,000 to 130,000 clones, around 83% of them singletons; the top ten hold just over 4%. The CDR3 extends over 14 amino acids. The germline V gene encodes CDR1 SGDLS and CDR2 YYNGEE. Trimming pared 3 bases from V and 9 bases from J, leaving 16 bases between.

The sequence was obtained from a woman between 70 and 85 years old with acute or convalescent COVID-19. The rearrangement links TRBV9 to TRBJ2-1; the D gene is possibly TRBD2 (5 bases). The specimen was peripheral blood. The DNA for the CDR3 is TGTGCCAGCAGCGAGGTGCCCCTCGGGGTTGAGCAGTTCTTC. Encoded protein: CASSEVPLGVEQFF.